These 9 T cell receptor beta chains were sequenced from one sample in a study of T cells in localized non-small cell lung cancer. Repertoires were generated with immunoSEQ multiplex PCR, while TCRdb's copy carries only in-frame clones and drops some. The sample contains roughly 3,000 clones, roughly 25% of which appear only once. Sequencing was performed on lung tumor tissue, taken before any cancer treatment. All receptors derive from a female donor over 55 with stage I lung adenocarcinoma.

V usage is TRBV19 and J usage is TRBJ1-5, with D possibly being TRBD1 (5 bases). There are 13 residues in the CDR3. Germline V gene sequence: CDR1 LNHDA, CDR2 SQIVND (reference sequence). Here the CDR3 reads CATWGSSNQPQHF. The DNA for the CDR3 is TGTGCTACGTGGGGCTCCAGCAATCAGCCCCAGCATTTT.

This rearrangement joins TRBV30 to TRBJ1-5; 10 nucleotides line up with TRBD1. CDR1 is GTSNPN, CDR2 SVGIG, per germline (reference sequence). The CDR3 runs to 13 residues. Trimming took 3 bases from V and 6 from J; bases not matched to a gene: 2. The CDR3 region has the DNA TGTGCCTGGAGGACAGGGGGCCTTCAGCCCCAGCATTTT. It specifies CAWRTGGLQPQHF.

The chain links TRBV23-1 to TRBJ2-5; 7 nucleotides match TRBD1. TRBV23-1 carries the ORF label, with uncertain function. J gave up 2 bases and V 4 bases, and 1 base lay outside the gene matches. The CDR3 is made up of 13 amino acids. The chain's CDR3 is CASSRTGQETQYF. The CDR3 coding sequence is TGCGCCAGCAGTCGGACAGGTCAAGAGACCCAGTACTTC.

This clone came up a few times. The J gene is TRBJ1-4, the V gene TRBV28; 8 bases line up with TRBD1. CDR3 size: 16 residues. Germline CDR1 and CDR2: MDHEN and SYDVKM. Trimming removed 3 bases from V and 8 bases from J; junction bases left unmatched: 11. DNA of the CDR3: TGTGCCAGCAGTTTTTCCCCGGGGACAGGCGGCGAAAAACTGTTTTTT. It translates to CASSFSPGTGGEKLFF.

The V and J genes are TRBV5-1 and TRBJ2-2; D ambiguous. Per the germline V gene, CDR1 is SGHRS and CDR2 is YFSETQ. The V end was cut by 1 base, the J end by 0 bases, with 10 bases between. This CDR3 spans 16 amino acids. CDR3 sequence: CASSLSAEANTGELFF. The CDR3 DNA follows: TGCGCCAGCAGCTTGAGTGCAGAGGCGAACACCGGGGAGCTGTTTTTT.

This chain connects TRBV5-1 to TRBJ2-1; 10 nucleotides match TRBD2. Looked up from germline, CDR1 is SGHRS and CDR2 is YFSETQ. Unmatched junction bases numbered 5, after V lost 4 bases and J lost 1 base. The CDR3 runs 16 residues. The chain's CDR3 is CASSGGLAPSYNEQFF. The CDR3 DNA is TGCGCCAGCAGCGGGGGACTAGCGCCTTCCTACAATGAGCAGTTCTTC.

This clone was recorded a few times. CDR3 loop: CASSVSGRMNTEAFF. The CDR3 DNA reads as TGTGCCAGCAGCGTATCGGGCAGGATGAACACTGAAGCTTTCTTT. The chain is built from TRBV9 and TRBJ1-1; D remains unclear. The CDR3 loop spans 15 amino acids. Looked up from germline, CDR1 is SGDLS and CDR2 is YYNGEE. Trimming cost V 1 base and J 0 bases, with 10 bases left between them.

The V gene is TRBV6-8, the J gene TRBJ2-3, with no clear D. Germline V lookup: CDR1 MNHGY, CDR2 SAAAGT. The CDR3 covers 12 residues. V gave up 5 bases and J gave up 6 bases, with 9 bases separating them. The CDR3 reads CASSAFEDTQYF. The DNA of the CDR3 is TGTGCCAGCAGTGCGTTCGAGGATACGCAGTATTTT.

A few counts support this clone. V usage is TRBV7-5 and J usage is TRBJ2-3; the D call of TRBD2 is as the table states it, not checked on the DNA. TRBV7-5 is annotated as a pseudogene. The CDR3 has 15 amino acids. CDR3 residues: CASSRGGEFTDTQYF. The CDR3 bases are TGTGCCAGCAGCAGAGGGGGGGAATTCACAGATACGCAGTATTTT.